The entry below gives a single T cell receptor beta chain sequence along with its context. What antigen it recognizes has not been identified. No base qualities exist here, and no much larger clone lies one base off it. The sample contains more than one DNA sequence encoding this CDR3. Germline trimming amounts to 4 bases on V and 5 bases on J, with 3 as the count of junction bases outside the gene matches. CDR1 is given as SQVTM and CDR2 as ANQGSEA, both from the germline V gene. The CDR3 spans 13 residues, from the cysteine through the phenylalanine. The read is trimmed to its CDR3 DNA, 39 bases read in frame from base 1. The entry originates in a study of blood T cell repertoires in COVID-19 (TCRdb year 2020). Looking at the study overall: Samples from collaborators originated in the United States, Italy and Spain and spanned both the acute and convalescent phases of COVID-19. Deeply sampled blood TCRbeta repertoires from subjects exposed to, actively infected with, or recovered from COVID-19 were included in the dataset. Nearly every sample came with metadata listing a de-identified subject ID, COVID-19 status, age in years and sex. Where available, HLA class I and class II types were obtained from metadata supplied by the sample provider rather than from assay-based typing. The samples were drawn from the first 160 participants of the ongoing ImmuneRACE study and from 950 to 1,500 subjects provided by 6 global collaborators. The material from the prospective study consisted of cDNA or gDNA derived from T cells, B-cell-depleted T cells, or PBMCs. The repertoires were released in a freely available public database intended as a resource for research on the immune response to SARS-CoV-2.

TCRbeta CDR3 regions were amplified from genomic DNA by means of the immunoSEQ Assay, a bias-controlled multiplex PCR. As for the original processing: Nucleated cell counts per sample were estimated from amplification of reference gene primers within the assay. To quantify the absolute abundance of each unique TCRbeta CDR3 rearrangement, sequence reads were collapsed and filtered. For each sample, productive Simpson clonality was calculated by taking the square root of Simpson's diversity index across productive rearrangements. TCRdb holds this immuneACCESS table with in-frame rearrangements only. Some clones are missing; in checked studies, unresolved V genes explain under half, and the rest has no known cause. That table is the source of V, J and clone size, and D and trimming were worked out from the DNA. In all, the sample holds roughly 400,000 clones, and 75% to 90% of those were seen once. The ten top clones hold 1.1% of the sample.

Study-wide conclusions, independent of this receptor: How much clinical and demographic metadata was included differed by source and by participant, and the metadata was provided uncurated.

Participants in the prospective study were aged about 18 to 89 years, lived in about two dozen United States geographic areas, and enrolled through a virtual design. In the prospective study, cohorts were assigned on the basis of participant-reported clinical history obtained from a screening survey and a study questionnaire. For ImmuneRACE Cohort 3, a participant was defined as recovered based on two consecutive negative NP/OP PCR tests, clearance by a healthcare professional, or resolution of symptoms. In the prospective study, whole blood, serum and a nasopharyngeal or oropharyngeal swab were collected from each participant by mobile phlebotomists. Over an approximately two-month period, participants in the prospective study had the option of providing additional blood draws and questionnaires. Before DNA extraction, blood samples from the prospective study were shipped at room temperature or frozen.

Recombination connected TRBV29-1 to TRBJ1-4; a stretch of 8 junction bases matches TRBD1. The sample taken for sequencing was PBMCs or T cells enriched from blood (not recorded which). The source is a man aged 30 to 45 who had recovered from COVID-19. The sequence in DNA is TGCAGCGTTGCCGGACAGGGAAATGAAAAACTGTTTTTT. Translated, this is CSVAGQGNEKLFF.